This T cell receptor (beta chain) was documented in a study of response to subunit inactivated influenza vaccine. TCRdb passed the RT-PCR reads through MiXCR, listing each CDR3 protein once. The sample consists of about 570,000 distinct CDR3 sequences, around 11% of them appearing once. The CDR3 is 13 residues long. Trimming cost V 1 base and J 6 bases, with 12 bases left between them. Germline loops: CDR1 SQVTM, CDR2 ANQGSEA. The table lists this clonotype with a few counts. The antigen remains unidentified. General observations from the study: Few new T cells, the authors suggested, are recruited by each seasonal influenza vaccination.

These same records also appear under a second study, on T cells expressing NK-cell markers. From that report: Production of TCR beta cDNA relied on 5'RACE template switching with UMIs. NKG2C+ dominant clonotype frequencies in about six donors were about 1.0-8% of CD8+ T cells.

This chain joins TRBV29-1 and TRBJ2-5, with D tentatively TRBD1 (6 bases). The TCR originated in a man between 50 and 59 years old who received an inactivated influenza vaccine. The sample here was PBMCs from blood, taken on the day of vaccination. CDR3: CSVEVGGSKTQYF. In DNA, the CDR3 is TGCAGCGTTGAAGTAGGGGGTAGTAAGACCCAGTACTTC.